The TCR beta chain under discussion was sequenced for a study of post-analysis software for immune sequencing data. As regards this clonotype: Its antigen is not identified.

V was cut by 1 base and J by 3 bases, with 21 bases left in between. Germline CDR1 and CDR2: SGHRS and YFSETQ. The CDR3 covers 18 residues. Unique-molecular-identifier-tagged TCR beta cDNA libraries were used. TCRdb itself ran the PCR reads through MiXCR, one entry per CDR3 protein. Here the sample spans some 240,000 distinct CDR3 sequences, 35% to 40% being singletons. General study findings and limits: Elevated frequency relative to controls characterized roughly 5 TRBV segments in patients, TRBV5-6, TRBV5-1 and TRBV20-1 among them.

The sequenced sample was blood. This chain uses TRBV5-1 with TRBJ2-3; perhaps TRBD2 as D (6 bases). The TCR comes from a girl aged 10-17 years with multiple sclerosis. This chain's CDR3 is CASSLPRKSGGRTDTQYF. The CDR3 DNA follows: TGCGCCAGCAGCTTGCCCCGAAAAAGCGGAGGGAGGACAGATACGCAGTATTTT.